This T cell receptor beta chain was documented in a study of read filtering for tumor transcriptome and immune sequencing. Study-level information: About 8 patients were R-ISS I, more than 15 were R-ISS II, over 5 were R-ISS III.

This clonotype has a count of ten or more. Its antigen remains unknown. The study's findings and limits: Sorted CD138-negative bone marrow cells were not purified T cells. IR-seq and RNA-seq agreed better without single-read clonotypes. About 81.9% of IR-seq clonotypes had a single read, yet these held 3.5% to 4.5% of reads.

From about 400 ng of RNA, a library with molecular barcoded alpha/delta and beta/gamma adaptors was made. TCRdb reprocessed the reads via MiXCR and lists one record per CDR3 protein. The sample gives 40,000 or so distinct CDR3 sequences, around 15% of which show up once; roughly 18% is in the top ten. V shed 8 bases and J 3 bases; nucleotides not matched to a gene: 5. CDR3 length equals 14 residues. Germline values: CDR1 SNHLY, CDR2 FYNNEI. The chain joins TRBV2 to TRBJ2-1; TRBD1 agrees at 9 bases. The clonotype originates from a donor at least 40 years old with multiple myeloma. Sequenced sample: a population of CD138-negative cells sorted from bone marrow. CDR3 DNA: TGTGCCAGCGGGGGACAGGGAAACTACAATGAGCAGTTCTTC. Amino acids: CASGGQGNYNEQFF. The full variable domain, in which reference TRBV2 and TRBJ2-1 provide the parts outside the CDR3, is EPEVTQTPSHQVTQMGQEVILRCVPISNHLYFYWYRQILGQKVEFLVSFYNNEISEKSEIFDDQFSVERPDGSNFTLKIRSTKLEDSAMYFCASGGQGNYNEQFFGPGTRLTVL.